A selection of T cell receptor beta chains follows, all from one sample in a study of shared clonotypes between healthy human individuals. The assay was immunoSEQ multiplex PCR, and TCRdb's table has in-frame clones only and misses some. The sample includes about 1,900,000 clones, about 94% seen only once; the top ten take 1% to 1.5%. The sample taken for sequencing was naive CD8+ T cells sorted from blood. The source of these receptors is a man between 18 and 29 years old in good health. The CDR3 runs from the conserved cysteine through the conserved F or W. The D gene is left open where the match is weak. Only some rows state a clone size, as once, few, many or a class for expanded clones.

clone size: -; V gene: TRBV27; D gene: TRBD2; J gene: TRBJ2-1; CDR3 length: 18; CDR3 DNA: TGTGCCAGCAGTTCCACGGGACTAGCGGGGCCTTCCTACAATGAGCAGTTCTTC; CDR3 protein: CASSSTGLAGPSYNEQFF
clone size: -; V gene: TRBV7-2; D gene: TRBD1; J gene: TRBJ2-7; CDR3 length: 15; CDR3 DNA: TGTGCCAGCAGCTTCCAGACAGGGGCGGACGACGAGCAGTACTTC; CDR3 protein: CASSFQTGADDEQYF
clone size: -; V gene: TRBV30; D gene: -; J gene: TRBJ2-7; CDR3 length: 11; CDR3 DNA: TGTGCCTGGAGCCCCGGGGGAGTACAGTACTTC; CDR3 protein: CAWSPGGVQYF
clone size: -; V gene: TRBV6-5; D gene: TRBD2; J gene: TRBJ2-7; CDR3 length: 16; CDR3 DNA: TGTGCCAGCAGTTCGGGACTAGCGGGGGGCACCTACGAGCAGTACTTC; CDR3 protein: CASSSGLAGGTYEQYF
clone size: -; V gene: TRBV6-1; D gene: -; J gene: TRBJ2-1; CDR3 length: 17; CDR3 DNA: TGTGCCAGCAGTGAGGAGCGGCGCTCCACTTCCTACAATGAGCAGTTCTTC; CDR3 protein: CASSEERRSTSYNEQFF
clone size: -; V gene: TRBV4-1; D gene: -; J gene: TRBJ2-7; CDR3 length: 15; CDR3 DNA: TGCGCCAGCAGCCAAGAGGCCGGGCTTGCCTACGAGCAGTACTTC; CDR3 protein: CASSQEAGLAYEQYF
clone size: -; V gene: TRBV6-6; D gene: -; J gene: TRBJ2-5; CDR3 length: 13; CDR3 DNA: TGTGCCAGCAGTCTGACGGTTCAAGAGACCCAGTACTTC; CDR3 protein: CASSLTVQETQYF
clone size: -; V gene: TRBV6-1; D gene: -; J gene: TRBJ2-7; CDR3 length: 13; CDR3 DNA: TGTGCCACCAGAGTCACAGCCTCCTACGAGCAGTACTTC; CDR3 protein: CATRVTASYEQYF
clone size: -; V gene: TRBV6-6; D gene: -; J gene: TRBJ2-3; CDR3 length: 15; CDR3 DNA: TGTGCCAGCAGTTACTCCCCGGCAGACACAGATACGCAGTATTTT; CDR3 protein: CASSYSPADTDTQYF
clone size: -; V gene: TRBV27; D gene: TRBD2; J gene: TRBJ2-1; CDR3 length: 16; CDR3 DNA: TGTGCCAGCAGTTTATCCGCTAGCGGGTGGTACAATGAGCAGTTCTTC; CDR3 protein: CASSLSASGWYNEQFF
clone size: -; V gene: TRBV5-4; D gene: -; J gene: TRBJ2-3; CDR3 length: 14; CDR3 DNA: TGTGCCAGCAGCTTGGTCCAGGGGACAGATACGCAGTATTTT; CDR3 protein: CASSLVQGTDTQYF
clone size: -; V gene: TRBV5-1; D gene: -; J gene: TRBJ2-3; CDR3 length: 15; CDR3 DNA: TGCGCCAGCAGCTCCGACGGATACATCACAGATACGCAGTATTTT; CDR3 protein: CASSSDGYITDTQYF
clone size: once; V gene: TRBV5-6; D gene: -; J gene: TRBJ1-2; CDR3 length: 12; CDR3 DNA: TGTGCCAGCAGCTTGGATGGGAGCGGCTACACCTTC; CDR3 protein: CASSLDGSGYTF
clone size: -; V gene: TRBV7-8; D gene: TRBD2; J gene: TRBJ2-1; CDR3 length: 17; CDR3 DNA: TGTGCCAGCAGCTTCCCCCTAGCGGGAGGGCCTAGCAATGAGCAGTTCTTC; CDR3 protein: CASSFPLAGGPSNEQFF
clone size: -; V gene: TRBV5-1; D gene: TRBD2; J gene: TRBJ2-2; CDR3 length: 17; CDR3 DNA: TGCGCCAGCAGTTCCGGGACTAGCGGGGGAAACACCGGGGAGCTGTTTTTT; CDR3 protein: CASSSGTSGGNTGELFF
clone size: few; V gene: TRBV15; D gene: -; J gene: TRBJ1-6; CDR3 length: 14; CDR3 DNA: TGTGCCACCAGGACCGGGACGGGAGATTCACCCCTCCACTTT; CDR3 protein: CATRTGTGDSPLHF
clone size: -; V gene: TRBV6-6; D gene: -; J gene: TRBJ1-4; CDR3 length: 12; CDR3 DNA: TGTGCCAGCAGTCCCGCCAATGAAAAACTGTTTTTT; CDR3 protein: CASSPANEKLFF
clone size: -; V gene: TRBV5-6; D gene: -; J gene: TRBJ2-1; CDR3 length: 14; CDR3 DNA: TGTGCCAGCAGCTTCAGGACTGGGATCAATGAGCAGTTCTTC; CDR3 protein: CASSFRTGINEQFF
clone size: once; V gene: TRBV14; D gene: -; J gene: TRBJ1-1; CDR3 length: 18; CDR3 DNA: TGTGCCAGCAGCCAAGATCCCGGACGGGGAGGTTTTTACACTGAAGCTTTCTTT; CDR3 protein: CASSQDPGRGGFYTEAFF
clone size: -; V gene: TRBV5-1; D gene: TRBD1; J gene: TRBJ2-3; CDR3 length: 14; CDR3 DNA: TGCGCCAGCAGCGAGGACAGGGGGCCAGATACGCAGTATTTT; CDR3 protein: CASSEDRGPDTQYF
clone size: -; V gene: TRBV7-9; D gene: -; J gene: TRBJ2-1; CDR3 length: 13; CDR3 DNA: TGTGCCAGCAGCTTGCCCGGGAACAATGAGCAGTTCTTC; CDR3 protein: CASSLPGNNEQFF
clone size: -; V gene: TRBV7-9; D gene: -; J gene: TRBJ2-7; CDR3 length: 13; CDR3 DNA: TGTGCCAGCAGCCATACCACTAACTACGAGCAGTACTTC; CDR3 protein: CASSHTTNYEQYF